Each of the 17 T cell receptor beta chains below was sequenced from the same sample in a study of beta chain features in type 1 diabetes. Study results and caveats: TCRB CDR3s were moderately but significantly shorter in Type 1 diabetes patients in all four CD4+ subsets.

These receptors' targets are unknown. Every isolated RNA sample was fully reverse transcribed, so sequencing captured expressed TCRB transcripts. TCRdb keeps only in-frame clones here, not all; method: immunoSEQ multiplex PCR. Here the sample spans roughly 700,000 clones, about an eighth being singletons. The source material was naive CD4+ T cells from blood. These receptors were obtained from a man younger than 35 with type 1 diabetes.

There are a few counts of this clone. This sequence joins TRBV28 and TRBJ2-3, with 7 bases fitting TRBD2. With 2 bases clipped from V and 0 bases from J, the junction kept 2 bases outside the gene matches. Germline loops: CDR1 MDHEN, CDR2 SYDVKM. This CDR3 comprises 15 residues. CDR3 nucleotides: TGTGCCAGCAGTTTAGCTAGCGGTAGCACAGATACGCAGTATTTT. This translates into CASSLASGSTDTQYF.

DNA of the CDR3: TGTGCTAGTGGTTCCTCTATCGATACGCAGTATTTT. This encodes CASGSSIDTQYF. This sequence joins TRBV12-5 and TRBJ2-3; D not resolved. The ends were cut back, 4 bases at V and 6 bases at J, with 8 bases in the middle. The germline CDR1 and CDR2 sequences are LGHNT and FRNRAP. This CDR3 has 12 amino acids.

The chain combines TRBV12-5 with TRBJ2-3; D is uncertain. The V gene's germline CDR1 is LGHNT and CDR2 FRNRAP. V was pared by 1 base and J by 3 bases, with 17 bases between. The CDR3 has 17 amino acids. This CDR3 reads CASGLAPKDGVTDTQYF. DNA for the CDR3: TGTGCTAGTGGTTTGGCTCCAAAAGATGGGGTTACAGATACGCAGTATTTT. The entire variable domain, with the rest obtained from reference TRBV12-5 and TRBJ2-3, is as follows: DARVTQTPRHKVTEMGQEVTMRCQPILGHNTVFWYRQTMMQGLELLAYFRNRAPLDDSGMPKDRFSAEMPDATLATLKIQPSEPRDSAVYFCASGLAPKDGVTDTQYFGPGTRLTVL.

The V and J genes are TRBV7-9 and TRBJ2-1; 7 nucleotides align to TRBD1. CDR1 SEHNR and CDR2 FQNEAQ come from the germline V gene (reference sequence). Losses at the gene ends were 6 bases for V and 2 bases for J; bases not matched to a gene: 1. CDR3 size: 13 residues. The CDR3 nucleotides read TGTGCCAGCAGGACAGGGCCCTACAATGAGCAGTTCTTC. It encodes CASRTGPYNEQFF.

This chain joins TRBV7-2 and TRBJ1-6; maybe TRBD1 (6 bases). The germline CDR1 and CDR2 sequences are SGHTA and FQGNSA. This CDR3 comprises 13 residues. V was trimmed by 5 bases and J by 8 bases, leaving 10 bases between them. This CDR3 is CASSPRTDSPLHF. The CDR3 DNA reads TGTGCCAGCAGCCCAAGGACAGATTCACCCCTCCACTTT.

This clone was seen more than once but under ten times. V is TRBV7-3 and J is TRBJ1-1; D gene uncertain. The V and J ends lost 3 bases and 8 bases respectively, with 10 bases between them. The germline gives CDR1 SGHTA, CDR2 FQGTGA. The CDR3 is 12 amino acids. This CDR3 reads CASSFGGAEAFF. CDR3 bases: TGTGCCAGCAGCTTTGGTGGAGCCGAAGCTTTCTTT.

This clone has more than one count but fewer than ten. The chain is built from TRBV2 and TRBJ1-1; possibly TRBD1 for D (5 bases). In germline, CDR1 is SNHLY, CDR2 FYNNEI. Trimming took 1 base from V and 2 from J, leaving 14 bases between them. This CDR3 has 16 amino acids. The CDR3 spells CASSEVFWGRNTEAFF. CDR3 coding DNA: TGTGCCAGCAGTGAAGTGTTTTGGGGCAGAAACACTGAAGCTTTCTTT.

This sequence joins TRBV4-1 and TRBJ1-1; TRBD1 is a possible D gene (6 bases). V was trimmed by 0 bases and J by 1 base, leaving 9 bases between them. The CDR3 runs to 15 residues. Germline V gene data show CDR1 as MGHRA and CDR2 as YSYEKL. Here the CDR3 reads CASSQEWTANTEAFF. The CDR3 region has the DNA TGCGCCAGCAGCCAAGAATGGACAGCGAACACTGAAGCTTTCTTT.

The CDR3 here is CAWSAGLGGIQYF. The CDR3 region has the DNA TGTGCCTGGAGTGCGGGACTAGGTGGCATTCAGTACTTC. V and J are TRBV30 and TRBJ2-4; 8 bases are a match to TRBD2. The J segment lost 9 bases and the V segment lost 1 base, leaving 5 bases of the junction unmatched. Germline loops: CDR1 GTSNPN, CDR2 SVGIG (reference sequence). This CDR3 spans 13 amino acids.

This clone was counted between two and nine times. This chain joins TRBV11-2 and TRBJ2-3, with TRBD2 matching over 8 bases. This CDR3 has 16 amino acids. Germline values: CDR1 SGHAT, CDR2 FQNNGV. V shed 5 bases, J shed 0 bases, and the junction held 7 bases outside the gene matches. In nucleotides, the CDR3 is TGTGCCAGCAGCCAACTAGCGGACCCTAGCACAGATACGCAGTATTTT. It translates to CASSQLADPSTDTQYF. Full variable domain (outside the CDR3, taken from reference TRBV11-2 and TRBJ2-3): EAGVAQSPRYKIIEKRQSVAFWCNPISGHATLYWYQQILGQGPKLLIQFQNNGVVDDSQLPKDRFSAERLKGVDSTLKIQPAKLEDSAVYLCASSQLADPSTDTQYFGPGTRLTVL.

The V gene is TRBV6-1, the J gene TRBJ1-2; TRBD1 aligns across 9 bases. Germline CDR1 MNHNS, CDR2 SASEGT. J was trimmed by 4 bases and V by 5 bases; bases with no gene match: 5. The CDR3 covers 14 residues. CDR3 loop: CASSPGQGFYGYTF. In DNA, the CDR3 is TGTGCCAGCAGTCCGGGACAGGGTTTCTATGGCTACACCTTC.

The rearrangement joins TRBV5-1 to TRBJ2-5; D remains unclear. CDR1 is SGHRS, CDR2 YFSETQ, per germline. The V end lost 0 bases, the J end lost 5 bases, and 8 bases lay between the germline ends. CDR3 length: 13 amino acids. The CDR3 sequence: CASSLDVAETQYF. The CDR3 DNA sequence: TGCGCCAGCAGCTTGGACGTCGCGGAGACCCAGTACTTC.

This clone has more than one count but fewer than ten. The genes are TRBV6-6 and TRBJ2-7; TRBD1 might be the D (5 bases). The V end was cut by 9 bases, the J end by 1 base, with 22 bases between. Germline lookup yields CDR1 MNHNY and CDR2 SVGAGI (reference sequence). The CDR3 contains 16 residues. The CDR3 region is CASTRFPTGQSYEQYF. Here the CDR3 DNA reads TGTGCCAGTACCCGCTTTCCTACTGGACAATCCTACGAGCAGTACTTC.

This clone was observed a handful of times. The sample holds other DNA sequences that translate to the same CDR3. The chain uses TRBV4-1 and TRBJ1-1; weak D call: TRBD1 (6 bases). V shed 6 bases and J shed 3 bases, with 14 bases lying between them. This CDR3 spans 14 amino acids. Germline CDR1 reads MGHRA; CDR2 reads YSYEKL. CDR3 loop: CASRSRQVDTEAFF. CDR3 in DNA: TGCGCCAGCAGGTCTAGACAGGTCGACACTGAAGCTTTCTTT.

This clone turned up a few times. CDR3 in DNA: TGCGCCAGCAGCCAAGATCGAGTGTCTCGGGGTGAGACCCAGTACTTC. It is translated as CASSQDRVSRGETQYF. The genes are TRBV4-1 and TRBJ2-5, with D possibly TRBD2 on 5 matching bases. V gave up 0 bases and J gave up 5 bases, with 16 bases separating them. This CDR3 region has 16 residues. Germline values: CDR1 MGHRA, CDR2 YSYEKL.

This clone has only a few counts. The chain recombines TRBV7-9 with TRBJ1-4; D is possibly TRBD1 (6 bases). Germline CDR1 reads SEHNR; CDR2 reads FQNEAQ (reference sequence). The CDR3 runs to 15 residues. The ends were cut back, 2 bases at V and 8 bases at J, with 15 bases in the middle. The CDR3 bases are TGTGCCAGCAGCTTAATGGGGGCCGGGGCAGAAAAACTGTTTTTT. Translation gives CASSLMGAGAEKLFF.

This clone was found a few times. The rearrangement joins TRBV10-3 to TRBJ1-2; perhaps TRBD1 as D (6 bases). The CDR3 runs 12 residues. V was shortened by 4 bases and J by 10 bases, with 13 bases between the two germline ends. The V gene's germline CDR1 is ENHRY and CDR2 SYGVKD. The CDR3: CAISGRGDDYTF. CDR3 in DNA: TGTGCCATCAGTGGAAGGGGGGATGACTACACCTTC.